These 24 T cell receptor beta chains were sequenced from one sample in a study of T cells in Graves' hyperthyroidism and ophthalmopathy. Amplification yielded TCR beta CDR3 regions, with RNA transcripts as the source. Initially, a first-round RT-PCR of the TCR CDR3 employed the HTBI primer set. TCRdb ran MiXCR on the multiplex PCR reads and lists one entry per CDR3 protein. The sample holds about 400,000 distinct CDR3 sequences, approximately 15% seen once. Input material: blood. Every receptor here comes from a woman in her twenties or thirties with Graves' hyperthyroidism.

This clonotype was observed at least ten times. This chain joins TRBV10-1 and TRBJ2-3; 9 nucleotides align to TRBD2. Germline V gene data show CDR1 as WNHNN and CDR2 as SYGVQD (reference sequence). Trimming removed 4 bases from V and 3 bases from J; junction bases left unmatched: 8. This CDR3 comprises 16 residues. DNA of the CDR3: TGCGCCAGCAGTGTTCGTCTAGCGGGACCAACAGATACGCAGTATTTT. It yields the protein CASSVRLAGPTDTQYF.

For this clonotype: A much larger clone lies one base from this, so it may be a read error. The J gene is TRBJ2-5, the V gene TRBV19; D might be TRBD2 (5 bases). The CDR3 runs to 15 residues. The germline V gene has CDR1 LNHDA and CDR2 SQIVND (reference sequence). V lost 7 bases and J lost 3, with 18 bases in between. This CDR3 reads CASMQRRREKETQYF. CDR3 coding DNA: TGTGCCAGTATGCAGCGGAGACGTGAGAAAGAGACCCAGTACTTC.

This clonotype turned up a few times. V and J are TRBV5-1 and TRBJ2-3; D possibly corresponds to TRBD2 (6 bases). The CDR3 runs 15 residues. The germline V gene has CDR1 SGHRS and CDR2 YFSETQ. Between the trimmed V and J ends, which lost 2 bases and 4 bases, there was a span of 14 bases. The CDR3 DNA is TGCGCCAGCAGCTTTTCCGGGACTCTAGCAGATACGCAGTATTTT. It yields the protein CASSFSGTLADTQYF.

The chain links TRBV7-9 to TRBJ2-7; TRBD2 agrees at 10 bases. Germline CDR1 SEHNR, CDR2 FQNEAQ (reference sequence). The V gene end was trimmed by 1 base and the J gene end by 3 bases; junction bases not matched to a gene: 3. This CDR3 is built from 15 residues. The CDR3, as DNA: TGTGCCAGCAGCTTAGATGCTAGCGGGGGCTACGAGCAGTACTTC. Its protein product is CASSLDASGGYEQYF.

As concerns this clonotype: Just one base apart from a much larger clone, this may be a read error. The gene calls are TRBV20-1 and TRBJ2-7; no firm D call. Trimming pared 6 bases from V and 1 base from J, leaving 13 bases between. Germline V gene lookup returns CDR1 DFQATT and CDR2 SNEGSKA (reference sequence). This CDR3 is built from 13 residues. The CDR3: CSAWAGDSYEQYF. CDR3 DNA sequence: TGCAGTGCCTGGGCTGGGGATTCCTACGAGCAGTACTTC.

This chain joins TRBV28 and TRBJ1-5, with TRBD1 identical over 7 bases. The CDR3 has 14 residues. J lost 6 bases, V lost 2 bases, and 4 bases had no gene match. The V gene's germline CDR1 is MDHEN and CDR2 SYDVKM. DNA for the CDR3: TGTGCCAGCAGTTTACAGGGGGTTAGTCAGCCCCAGCATTTT. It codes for CASSLQGVSQPQHF.

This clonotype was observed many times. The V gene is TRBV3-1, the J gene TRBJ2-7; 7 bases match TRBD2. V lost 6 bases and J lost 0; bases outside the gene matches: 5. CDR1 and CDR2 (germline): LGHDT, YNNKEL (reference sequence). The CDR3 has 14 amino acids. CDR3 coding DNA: TGTGCCAGCAGATCAGCGGGGAGCTCCTACGAGCAGTACTTC. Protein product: CASRSAGSSYEQYF.

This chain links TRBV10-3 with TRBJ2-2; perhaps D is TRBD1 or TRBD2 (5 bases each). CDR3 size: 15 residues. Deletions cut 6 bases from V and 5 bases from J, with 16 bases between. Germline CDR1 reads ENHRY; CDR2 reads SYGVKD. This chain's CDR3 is CAISVTGAETGELFF. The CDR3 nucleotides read TGTGCCATCAGCGTGACCGGGGCAGAGACCGGGGAGCTGTTTTTT.

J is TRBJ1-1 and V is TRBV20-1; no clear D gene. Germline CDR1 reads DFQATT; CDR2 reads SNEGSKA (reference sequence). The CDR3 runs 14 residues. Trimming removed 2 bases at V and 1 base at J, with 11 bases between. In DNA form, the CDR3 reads TGCAGTGCTAGAACGGGATTATCGAACACTGAAGCTTTCTTT. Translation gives CSARTGLSNTEAFF.

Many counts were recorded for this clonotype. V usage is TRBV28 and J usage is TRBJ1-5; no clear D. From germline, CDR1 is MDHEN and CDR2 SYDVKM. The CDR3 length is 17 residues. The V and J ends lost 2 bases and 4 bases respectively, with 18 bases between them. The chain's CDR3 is CASSLVRIGLSNQPQHF. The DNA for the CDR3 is TGTGCCAGCAGTTTAGTCCGTATCGGACTGAGTAATCAGCCCCAGCATTTT.

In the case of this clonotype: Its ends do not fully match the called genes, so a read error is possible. This CDR3 is CALSPRLETQYF. Written as DNA, the CDR3 is TGTGCCCTCAGTCCCCGTCTTGAGACCCAGTACTTC. The rearrangement uses TRBV10-3 and TRBJ2-5; no reliable D call. CDR1 and CDR2 from the germline V gene are ENHRY and SYGVKD. CDR3 length: 12 residues.

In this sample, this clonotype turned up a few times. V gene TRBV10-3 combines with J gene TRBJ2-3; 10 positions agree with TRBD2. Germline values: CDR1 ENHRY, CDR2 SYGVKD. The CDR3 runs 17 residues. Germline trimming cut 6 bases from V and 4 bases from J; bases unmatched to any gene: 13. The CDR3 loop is CAIRPSGAGGGADTQYF. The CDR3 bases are TGTGCCATCAGACCTAGCGGAGCGGGAGGGGGGGCAGATACGCAGTATTTT.

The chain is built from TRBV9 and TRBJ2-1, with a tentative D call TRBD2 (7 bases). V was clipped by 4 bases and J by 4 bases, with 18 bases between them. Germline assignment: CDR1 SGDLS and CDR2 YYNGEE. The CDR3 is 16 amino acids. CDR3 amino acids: CASSLGGLAVYNEQFF. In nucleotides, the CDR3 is TGTGCCAGCAGCTTGGGGGGGCTAGCCGTATACAATGAGCAGTTCTTC.

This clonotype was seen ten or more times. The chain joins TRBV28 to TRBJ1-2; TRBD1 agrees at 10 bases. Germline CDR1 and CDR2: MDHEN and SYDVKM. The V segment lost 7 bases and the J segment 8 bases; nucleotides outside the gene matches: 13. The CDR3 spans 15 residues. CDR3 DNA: TGTGCCAGCATCTCCCCCGGGACAGGGGATTACGGCTACACCTTC. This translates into CASISPGTGDYGYTF.

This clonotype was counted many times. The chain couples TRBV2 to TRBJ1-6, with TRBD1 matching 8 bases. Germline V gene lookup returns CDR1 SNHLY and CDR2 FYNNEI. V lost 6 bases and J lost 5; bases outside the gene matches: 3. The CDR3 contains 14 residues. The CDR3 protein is CASSQGQDNSPLHF. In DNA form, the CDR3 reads TGTGCCAGCAGCCAGGGACAGGATAATTCACCCCTCCACTTT.

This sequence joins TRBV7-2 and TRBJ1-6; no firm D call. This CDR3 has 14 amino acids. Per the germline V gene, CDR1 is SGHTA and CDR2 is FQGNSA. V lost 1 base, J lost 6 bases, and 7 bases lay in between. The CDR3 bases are TGTGCCAGCAGCTTAGTCGGCCCTAATTCACCCCTCCACTTT. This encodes CASSLVGPNSPLHF.

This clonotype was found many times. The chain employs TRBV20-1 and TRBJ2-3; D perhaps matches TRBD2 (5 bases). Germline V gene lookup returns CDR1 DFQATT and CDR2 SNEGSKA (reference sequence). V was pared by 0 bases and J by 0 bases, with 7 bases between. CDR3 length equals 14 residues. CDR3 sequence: CSAREGGSTDTQYF. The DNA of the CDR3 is TGCAGTGCTAGAGAGGGCGGGAGCACAGATACGCAGTATTTT.

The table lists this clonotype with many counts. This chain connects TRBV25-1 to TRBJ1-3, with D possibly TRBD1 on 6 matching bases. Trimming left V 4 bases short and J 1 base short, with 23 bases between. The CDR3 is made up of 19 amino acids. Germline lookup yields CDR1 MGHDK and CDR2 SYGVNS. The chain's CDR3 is CASSAPNPQGRESGNTIYF. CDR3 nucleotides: TGTGCCAGCAGTGCCCCGAACCCCCAGGGGCGGGAGTCTGGAAACACCATATATTTT.

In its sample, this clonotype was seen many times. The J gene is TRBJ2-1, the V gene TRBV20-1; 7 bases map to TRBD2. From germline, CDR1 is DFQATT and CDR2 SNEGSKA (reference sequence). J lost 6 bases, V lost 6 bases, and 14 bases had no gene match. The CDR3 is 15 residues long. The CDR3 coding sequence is TGCAGTGCCCGAAGAACGGGAGGCAACTTCAATGAGCAGTTCTTC. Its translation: CSARRTGGNFNEQFF.

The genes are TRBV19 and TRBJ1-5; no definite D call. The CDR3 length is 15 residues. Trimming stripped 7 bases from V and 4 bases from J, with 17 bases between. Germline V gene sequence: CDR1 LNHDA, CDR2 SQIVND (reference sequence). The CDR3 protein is CASTTTSGVNQPQHF. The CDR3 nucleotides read TGTGCCAGTACCACGACGTCCGGGGTTAATCAGCCCCAGCATTTT.

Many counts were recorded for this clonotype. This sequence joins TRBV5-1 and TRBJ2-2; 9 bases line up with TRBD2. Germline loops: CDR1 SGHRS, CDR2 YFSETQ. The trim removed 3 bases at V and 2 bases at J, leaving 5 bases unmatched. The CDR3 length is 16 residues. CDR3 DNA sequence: TGCGCCAGCAGCTGGTTTAGCGGGAGTAACACCGGGGAGCTGTTTTTT. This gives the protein CASSWFSGSNTGELFF.

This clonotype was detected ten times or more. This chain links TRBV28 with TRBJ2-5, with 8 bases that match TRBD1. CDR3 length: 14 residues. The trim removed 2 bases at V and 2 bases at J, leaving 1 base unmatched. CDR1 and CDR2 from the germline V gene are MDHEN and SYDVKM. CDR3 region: CASSLRTGQETQYF. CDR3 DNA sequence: TGTGCCAGCAGTTTACGGACAGGGCAAGAGACCCAGTACTTC.

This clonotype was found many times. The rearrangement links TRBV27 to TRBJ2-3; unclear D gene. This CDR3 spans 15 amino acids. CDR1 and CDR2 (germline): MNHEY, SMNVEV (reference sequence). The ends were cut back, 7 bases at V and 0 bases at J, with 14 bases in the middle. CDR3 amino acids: CASNVLPLSTDTQYF. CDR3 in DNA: TGTGCCAGCAATGTACTACCCCTTAGCACAGATACGCAGTATTTT.

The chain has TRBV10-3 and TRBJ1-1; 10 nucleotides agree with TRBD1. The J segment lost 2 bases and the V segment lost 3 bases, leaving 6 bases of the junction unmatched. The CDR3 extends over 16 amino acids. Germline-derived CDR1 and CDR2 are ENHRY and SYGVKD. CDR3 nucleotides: TGTGCCATCAGTGATAGGGACAGGGGACGAAACACTGAAGCTTTCTTT. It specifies CAISDRDRGRNTEAFF.